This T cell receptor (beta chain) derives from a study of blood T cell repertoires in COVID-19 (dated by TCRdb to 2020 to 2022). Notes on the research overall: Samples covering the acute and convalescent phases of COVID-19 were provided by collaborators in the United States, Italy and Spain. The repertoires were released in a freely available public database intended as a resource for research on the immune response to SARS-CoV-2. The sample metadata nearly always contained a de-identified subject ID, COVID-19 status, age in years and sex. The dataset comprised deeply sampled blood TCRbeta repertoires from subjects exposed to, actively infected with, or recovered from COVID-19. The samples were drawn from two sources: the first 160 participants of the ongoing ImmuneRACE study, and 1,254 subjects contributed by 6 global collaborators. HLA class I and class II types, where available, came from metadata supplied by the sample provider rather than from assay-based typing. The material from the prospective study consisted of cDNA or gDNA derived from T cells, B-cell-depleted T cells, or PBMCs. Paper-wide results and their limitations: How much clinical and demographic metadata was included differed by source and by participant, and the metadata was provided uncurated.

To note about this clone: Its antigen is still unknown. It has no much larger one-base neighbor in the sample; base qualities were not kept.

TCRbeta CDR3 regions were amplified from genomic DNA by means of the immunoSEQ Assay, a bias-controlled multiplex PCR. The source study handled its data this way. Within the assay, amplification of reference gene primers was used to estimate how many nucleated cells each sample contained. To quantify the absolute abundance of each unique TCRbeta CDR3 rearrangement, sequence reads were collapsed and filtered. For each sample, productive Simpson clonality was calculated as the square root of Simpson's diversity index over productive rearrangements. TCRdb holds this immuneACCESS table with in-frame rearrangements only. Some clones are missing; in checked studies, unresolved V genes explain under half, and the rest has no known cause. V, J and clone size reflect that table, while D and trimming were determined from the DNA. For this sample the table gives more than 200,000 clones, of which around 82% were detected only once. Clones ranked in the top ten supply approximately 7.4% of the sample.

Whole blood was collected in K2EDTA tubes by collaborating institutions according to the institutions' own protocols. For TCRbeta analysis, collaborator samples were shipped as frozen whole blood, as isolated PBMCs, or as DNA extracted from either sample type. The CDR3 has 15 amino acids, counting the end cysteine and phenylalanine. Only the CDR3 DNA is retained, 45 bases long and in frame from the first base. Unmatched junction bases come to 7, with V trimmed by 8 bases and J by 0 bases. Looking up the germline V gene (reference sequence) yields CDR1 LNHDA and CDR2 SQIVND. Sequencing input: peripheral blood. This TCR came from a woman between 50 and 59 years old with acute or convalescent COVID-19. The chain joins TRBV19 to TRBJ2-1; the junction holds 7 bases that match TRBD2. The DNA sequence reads TGTGCCAGTCGTCCCGGGGGGAGCTCCTACAATGAGCAGTTCTTC. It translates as CASRPGGSSYNEQFF.